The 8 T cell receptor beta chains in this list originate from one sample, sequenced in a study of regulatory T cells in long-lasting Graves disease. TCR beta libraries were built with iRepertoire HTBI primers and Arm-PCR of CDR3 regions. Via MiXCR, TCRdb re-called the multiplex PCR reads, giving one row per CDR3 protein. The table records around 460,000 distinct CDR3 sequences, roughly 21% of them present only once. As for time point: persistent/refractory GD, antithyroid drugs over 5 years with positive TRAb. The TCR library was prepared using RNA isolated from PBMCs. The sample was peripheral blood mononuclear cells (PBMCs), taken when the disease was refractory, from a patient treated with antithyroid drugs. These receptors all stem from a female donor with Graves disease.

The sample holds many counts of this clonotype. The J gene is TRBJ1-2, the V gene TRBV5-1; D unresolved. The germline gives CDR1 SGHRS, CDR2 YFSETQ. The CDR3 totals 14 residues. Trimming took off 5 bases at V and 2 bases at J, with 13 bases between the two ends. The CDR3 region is CASSPRTENYGYTF. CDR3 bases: TGCGCCAGCAGTCCTCGGACCGAGAACTATGGCTACACCTTC.

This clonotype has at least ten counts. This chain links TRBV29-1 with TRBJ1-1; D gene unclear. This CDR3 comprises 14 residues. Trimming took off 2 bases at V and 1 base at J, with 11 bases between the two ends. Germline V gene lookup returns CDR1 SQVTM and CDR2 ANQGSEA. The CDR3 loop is CSVERRSSNTEAFF. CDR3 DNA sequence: TGCAGCGTTGAACGGCGAAGTTCGAACACTGAAGCTTTCTTT.

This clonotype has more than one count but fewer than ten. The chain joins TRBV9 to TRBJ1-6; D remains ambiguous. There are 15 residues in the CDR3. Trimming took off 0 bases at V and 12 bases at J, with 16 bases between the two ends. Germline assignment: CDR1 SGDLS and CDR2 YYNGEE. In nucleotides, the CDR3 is TGTGCCAGCAGCGTAGCTGTGCAGGTGGCGGAACCCCTCCACTTT. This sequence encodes CASSVAVQVAEPLHF. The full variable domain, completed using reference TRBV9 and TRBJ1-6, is DSGVTQTPKHLITATGQRVTLRCSPRSGDLSVYWYQQSLDQGLQFLIQYYNGEERAKGNILERFSAQQFPDLHSELNLSSLELGDSALYFCASSVAVQVAEPLHFGNGTRLTVT.

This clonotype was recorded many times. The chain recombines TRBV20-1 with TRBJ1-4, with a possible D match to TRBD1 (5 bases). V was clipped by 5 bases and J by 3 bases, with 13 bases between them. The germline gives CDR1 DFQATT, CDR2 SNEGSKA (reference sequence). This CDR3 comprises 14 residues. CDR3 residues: CSASPGGPNEKLFF. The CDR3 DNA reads TGCAGTGCTTCCCCGGGGGGACCTAATGAAAAACTGTTTTTT.

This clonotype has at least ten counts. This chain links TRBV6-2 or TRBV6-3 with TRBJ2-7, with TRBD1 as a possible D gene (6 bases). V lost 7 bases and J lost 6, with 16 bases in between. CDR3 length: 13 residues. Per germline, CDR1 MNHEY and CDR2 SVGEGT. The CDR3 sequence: CASNLRGSSEQYF. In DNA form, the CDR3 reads TGTGCCAGCAACCTCAGGGGAAGTAGCGAGCAGTACTTC.

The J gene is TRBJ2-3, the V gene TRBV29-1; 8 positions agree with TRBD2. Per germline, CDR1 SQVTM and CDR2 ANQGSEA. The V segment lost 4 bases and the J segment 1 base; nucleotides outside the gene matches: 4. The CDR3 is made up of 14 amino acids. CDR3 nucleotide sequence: TGCAGCGTTGGGCACGGGAGGGGCACAGATACGCAGTATTTT. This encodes CSVGHGRGTDTQYF.

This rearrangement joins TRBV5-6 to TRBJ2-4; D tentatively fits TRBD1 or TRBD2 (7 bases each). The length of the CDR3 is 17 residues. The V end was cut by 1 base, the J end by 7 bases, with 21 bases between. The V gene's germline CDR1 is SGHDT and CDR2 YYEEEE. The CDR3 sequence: CASSLLRALRGGNIQYF. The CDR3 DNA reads TGTGCCAGCAGCTTGCTCCGGGCTCTCAGGGGGGGTAACATTCAGTACTTC.

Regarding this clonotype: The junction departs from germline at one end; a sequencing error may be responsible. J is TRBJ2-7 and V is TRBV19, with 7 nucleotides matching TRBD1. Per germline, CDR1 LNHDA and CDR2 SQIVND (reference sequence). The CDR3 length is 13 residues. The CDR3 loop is CDSRRTGTYEQYF. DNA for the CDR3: TGTGACAGTAGAAGGACAGGAACCTACGAGCAGTACTTC.